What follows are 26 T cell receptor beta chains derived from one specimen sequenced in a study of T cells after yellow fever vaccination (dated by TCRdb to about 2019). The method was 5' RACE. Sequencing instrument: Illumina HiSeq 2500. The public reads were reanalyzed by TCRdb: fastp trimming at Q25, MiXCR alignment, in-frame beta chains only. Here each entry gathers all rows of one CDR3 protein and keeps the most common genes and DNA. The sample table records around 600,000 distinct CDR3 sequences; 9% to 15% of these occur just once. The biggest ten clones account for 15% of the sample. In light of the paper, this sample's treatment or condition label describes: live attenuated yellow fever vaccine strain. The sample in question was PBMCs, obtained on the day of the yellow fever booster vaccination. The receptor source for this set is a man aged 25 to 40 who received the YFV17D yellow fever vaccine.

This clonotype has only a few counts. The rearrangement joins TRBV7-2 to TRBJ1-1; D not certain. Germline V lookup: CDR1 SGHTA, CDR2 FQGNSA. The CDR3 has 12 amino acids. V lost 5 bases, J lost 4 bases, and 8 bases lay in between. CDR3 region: CASSAVRTEAFF. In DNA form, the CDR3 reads TGTGCCAGCAGCGCCGTTCGCACTGAAGCTTTCTTT. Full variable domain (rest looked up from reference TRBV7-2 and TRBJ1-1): GAGVSQSPSNKVTEKGKDVELRCDPISGHTALYWYRQSLGQGLEFLIYFQGNSAPDKSGLPSDRFSAERTGGSVSTLTIQRTQQEDSAVYLCASSAVRTEAFFGQGTRLTVV.

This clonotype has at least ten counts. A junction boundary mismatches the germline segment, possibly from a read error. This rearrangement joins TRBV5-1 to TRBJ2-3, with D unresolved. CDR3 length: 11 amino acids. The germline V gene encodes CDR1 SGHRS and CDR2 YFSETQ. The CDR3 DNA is TGTGCCAGCAGATGGGGAGATACGCAGTATTTT. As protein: CASRWGDTQYF.

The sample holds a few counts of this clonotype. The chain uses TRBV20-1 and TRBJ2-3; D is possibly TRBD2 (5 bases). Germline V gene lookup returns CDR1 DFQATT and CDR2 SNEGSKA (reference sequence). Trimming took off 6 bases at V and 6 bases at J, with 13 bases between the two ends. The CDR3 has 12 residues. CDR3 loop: CSALVRRDTQYF. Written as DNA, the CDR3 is TGCAGTGCACTAGTTAGGCGGGATACGCAGTATTTT.

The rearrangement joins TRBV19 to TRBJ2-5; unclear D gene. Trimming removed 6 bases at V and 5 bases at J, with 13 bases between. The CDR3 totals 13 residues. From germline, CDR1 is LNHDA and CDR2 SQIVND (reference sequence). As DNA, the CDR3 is TGTGCCAGTAGCACTACCCCGCGGGAGACCCAGTACTTC. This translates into CASSTTPRETQYF.

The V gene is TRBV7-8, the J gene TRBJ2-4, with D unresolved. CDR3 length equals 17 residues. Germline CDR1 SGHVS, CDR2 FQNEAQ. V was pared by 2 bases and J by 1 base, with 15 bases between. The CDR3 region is CASSLQNAGRAKNIQYF. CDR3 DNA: TGTGCCAGCAGCTTACAAAACGCCGGGCGGGCCAAAAACATTCAGTACTTC.

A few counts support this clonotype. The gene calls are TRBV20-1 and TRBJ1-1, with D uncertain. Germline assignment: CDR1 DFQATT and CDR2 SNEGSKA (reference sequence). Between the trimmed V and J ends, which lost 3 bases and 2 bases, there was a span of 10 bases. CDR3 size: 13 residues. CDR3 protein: CSARRTVNTEAFF. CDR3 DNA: TGCAGTGCTAGGCGGACTGTTAACACTGAAGCTTTCTTT.

CDR3 loop: CATSSGGRANSPLHF. CDR3 in DNA: TGTGCCACCAGCAGCGGGGGCAGGGCAAATTCACCCCTCCACTTT. The chain employs TRBV15 and TRBJ1-6, with a possible D match to TRBD1 (6 bases). The V and J ends lost 3 bases and 7 bases respectively, with 13 bases between them. Germline CDR1 reads LNHNV; CDR2 reads YYDKDF (reference sequence). The length of the CDR3 is 15 residues.

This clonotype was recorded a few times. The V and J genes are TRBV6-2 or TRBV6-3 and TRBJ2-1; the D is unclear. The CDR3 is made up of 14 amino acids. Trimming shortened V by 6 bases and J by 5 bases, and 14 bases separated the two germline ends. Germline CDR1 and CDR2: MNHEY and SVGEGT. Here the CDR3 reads CASSRPDHNNEQFF. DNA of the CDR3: TGTGCCAGCAGCCGCCCGGACCACAACAATGAGCAGTTCTTC.

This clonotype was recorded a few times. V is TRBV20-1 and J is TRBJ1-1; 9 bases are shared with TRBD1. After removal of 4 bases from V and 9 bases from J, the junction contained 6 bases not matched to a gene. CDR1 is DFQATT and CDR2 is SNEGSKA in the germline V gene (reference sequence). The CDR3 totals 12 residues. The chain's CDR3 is CSATRQGDKAFF. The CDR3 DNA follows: TGCAGTGCTACCAGACAGGGGGATAAAGCTTTCTTT.

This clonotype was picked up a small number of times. The CDR3: CASSQVGVAAPYEQYF. DNA of the CDR3: TGTGCCAGCAGCCAAGTGGGGGTAGCGGCACCATACGAGCAGTACTTC. J is TRBJ2-7 and V is TRBV4-2; TRBD2 might be the D (6 bases). V lost 1 base to trimming and J lost 4 bases, with 17 bases between them. Germline lookup yields CDR1 LGHNA and CDR2 YNFKEQ. This CDR3 has 16 amino acids.

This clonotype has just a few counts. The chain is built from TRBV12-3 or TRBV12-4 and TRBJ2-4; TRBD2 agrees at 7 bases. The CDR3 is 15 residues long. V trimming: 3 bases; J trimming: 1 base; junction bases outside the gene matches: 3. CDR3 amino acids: CASSFGGNAKNIQYF. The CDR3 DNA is TGTGCCAGCAGTTTCGGGGGGAATGCCAAAAACATTCAGTACTTC.

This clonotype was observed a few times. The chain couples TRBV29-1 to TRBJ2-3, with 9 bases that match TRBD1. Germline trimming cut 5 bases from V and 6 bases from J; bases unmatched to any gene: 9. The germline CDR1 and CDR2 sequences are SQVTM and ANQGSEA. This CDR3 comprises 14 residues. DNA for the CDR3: TGCAGCGTTTACAGGGGGCGAATTTTTGATACGCAGTATTTT. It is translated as CSVYRGRIFDTQYF.

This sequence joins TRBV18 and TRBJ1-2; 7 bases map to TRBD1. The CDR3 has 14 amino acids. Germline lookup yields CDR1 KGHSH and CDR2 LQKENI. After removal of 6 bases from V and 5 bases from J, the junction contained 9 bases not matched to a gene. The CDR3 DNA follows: TGTGCCAGCTCTCCGACCGGGACAGTTTATGGCTACACCTTC. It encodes CASSPTGTVYGYTF.

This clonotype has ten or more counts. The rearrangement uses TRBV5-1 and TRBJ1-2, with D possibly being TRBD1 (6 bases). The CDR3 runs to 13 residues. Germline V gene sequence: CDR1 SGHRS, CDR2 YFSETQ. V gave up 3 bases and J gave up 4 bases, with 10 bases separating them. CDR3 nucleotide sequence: TGCGCCAGCAGCTCTACAGGGACCTATGGCTACACCTTC. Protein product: CASSSTGTYGYTF.

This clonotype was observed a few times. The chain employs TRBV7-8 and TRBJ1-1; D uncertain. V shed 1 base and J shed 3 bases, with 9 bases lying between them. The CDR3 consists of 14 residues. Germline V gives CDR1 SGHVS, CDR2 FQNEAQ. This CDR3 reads CASSLVGVHTEAFF. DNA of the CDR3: TGTGCCAGCAGCTTAGTCGGGGTTCACACTGAAGCTTTCTTT.

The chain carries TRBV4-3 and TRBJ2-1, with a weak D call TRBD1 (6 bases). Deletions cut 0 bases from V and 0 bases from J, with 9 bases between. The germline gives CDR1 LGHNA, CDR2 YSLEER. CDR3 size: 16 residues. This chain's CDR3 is CASSQDRGHSYNEQFF. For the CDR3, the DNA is TGCGCCAGCAGCCAAGACAGGGGCCACTCCTACAATGAGCAGTTCTTC.

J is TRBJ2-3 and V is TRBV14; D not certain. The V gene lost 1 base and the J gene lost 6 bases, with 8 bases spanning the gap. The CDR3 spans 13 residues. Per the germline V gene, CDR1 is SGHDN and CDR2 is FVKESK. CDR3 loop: CASSQALGDTQYF. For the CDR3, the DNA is TGTGCCAGCAGCCAAGCCCTTGGGGATACGCAGTATTTT. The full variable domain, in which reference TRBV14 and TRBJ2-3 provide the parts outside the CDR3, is EAGVTQFPSHSVIEKGQTVTLRCDPISGHDNLYWYRRVMGKEIKFLLHFVKESKQDESGMPNNRFLAERTGGTYSTLKVQPAELEDSGVYFCASSQALGDTQYFGPGTRLTVL.

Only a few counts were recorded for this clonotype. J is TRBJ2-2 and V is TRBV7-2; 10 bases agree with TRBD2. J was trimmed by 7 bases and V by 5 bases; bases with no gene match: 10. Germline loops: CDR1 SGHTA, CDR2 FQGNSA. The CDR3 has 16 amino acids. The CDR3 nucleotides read TGTGCCAGCAGCGAGAGTCTAGCGGGAGTGGGCGGGGAGCTGTTTTTT. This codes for CASSESLAGVGGELFF.

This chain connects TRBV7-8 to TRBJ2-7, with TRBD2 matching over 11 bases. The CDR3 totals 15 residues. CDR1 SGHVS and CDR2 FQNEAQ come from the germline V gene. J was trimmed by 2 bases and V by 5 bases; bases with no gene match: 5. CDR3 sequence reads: CASSASGRTTYEQYF. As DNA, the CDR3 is TGTGCCAGCAGCGCTAGCGGGAGGACCACCTACGAGCAGTACTTC.

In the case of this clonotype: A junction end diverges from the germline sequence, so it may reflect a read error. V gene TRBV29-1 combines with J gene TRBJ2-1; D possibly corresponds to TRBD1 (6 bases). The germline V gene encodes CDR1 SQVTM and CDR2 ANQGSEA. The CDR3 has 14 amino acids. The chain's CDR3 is CSVEAGHRMDELFF. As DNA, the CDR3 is TGCAGCGTTGAAGCGGGACACCGCATGGATGAGCTGTTCTTC.

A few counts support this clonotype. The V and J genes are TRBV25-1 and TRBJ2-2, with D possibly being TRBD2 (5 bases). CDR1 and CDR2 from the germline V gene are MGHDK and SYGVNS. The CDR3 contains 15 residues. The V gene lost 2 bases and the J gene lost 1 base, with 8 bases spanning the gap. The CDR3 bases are TGTGCCAGCAGTGAACGCGGAGGGAACACCGGGGAGCTGTTTTTT. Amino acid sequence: CASSERGGNTGELFF.

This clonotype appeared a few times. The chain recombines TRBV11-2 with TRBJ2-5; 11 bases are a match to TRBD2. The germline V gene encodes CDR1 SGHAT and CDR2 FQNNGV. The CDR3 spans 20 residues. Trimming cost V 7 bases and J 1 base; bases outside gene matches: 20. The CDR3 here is CASIPRGGFGTSGSQETQYF. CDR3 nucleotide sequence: TGTGCCAGCATCCCGAGAGGCGGATTCGGGACTAGCGGCAGCCAAGAGACCCAGTACTTC.

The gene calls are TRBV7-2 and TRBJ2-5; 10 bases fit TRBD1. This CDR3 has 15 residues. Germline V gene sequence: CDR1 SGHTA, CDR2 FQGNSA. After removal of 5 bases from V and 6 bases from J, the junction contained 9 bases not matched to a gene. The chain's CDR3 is CASSPRDRGGKTQYF. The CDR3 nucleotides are TGTGCCAGCAGCCCAAGGGACAGGGGAGGAAAGACCCAGTACTTC.

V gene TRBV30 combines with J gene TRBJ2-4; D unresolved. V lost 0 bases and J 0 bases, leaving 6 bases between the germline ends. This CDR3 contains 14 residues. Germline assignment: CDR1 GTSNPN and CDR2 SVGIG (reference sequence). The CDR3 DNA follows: TGTGCCTGGAGTGTTACGCTAGCCAAAAACATTCAGTACTTC. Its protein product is CAWSVTLAKNIQYF.

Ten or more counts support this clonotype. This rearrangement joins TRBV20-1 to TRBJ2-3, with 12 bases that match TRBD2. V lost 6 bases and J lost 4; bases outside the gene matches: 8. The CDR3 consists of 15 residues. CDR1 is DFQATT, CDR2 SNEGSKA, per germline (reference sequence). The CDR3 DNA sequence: TGCAGTGCATTCGGGACTAGCGGGCCGGCAGATACGCAGTATTTT. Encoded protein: CSAFGTSGPADTQYF.

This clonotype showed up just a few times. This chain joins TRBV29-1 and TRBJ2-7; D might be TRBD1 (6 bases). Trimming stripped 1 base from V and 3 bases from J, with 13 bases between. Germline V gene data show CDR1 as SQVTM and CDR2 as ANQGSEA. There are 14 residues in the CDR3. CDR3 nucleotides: TGCAGCGTTGAAGGGACAGCGGAAGACTACGAGCAGTACTTC. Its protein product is CSVEGTAEDYEQYF.